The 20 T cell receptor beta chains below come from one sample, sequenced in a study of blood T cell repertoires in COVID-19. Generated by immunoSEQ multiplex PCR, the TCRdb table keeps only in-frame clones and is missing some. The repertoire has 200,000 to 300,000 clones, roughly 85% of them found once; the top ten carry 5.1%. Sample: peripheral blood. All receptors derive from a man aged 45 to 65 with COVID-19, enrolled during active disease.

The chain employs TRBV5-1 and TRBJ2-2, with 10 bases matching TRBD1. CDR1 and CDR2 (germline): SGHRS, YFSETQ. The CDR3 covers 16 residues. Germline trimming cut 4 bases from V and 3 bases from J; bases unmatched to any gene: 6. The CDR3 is CASSPTGGIYTGELFF. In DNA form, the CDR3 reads TGCGCCAGCAGCCCGACAGGGGGCATTTACACCGGGGAGCTGTTTTTT.

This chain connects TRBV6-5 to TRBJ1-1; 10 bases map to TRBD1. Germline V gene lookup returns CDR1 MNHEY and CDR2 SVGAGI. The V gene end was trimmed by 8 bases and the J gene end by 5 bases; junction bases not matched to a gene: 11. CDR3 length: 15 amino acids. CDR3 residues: CASGRVTGGYTEAFF. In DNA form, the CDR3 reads TGTGCCAGCGGTAGGGTGACAGGGGGCTATACTGAAGCTTTCTTT.

The CDR3 loop is CASSLGPLGHNEQFF. In nucleotides, the CDR3 is TGTGCCAGCAGCTTAGGACCCCTTGGGCACAATGAGCAGTTCTTC. The rearrangement joins TRBV7-9 to TRBJ2-1; D not resolved. Looked up from germline, CDR1 is SEHNR and CDR2 is FQNEAQ (reference sequence). The CDR3 is 15 amino acids. Trimming stripped 1 base from V and 5 bases from J, with 12 bases between.

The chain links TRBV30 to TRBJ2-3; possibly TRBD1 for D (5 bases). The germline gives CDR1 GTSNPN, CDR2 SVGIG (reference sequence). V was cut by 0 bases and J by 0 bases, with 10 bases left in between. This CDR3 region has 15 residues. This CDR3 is CAWSVIGVSTDTQYF. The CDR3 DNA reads TGTGCCTGGAGTGTAATAGGGGTTAGCACAGATACGCAGTATTTT. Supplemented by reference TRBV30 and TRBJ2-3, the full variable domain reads SQTIHQWPATLVQPVGSPLSLECTVEGTSNPNLYWYRQAAGRGLQLLFYSVGIGQISSEVPQNLSASRPQDRQFILSSKKLLLSDSGFYLCAWSVIGVSTDTQYFGPGTRLTVL.

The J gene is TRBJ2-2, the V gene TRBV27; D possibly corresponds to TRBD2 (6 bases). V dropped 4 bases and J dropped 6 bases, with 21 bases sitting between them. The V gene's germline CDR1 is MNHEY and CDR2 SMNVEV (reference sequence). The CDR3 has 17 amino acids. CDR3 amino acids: CASSYLRLGGNAGELFF. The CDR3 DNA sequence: TGTGCCAGCAGTTACCTTCGTTTGGGAGGCAACGCCGGGGAGCTGTTTTTT.

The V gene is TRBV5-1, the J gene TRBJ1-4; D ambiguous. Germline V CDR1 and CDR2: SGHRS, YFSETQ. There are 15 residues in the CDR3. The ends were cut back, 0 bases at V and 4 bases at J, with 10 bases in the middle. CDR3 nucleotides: TGCGCCAGCAGCTTGGAACGGGGAGTTAATGAAAAACTGTTTTTT. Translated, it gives CASSLERGVNEKLFF.

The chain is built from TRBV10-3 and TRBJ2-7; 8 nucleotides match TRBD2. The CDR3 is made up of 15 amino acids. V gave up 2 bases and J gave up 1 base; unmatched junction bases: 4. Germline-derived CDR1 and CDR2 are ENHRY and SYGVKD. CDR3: CAISELGGGSYEQYF. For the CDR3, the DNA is TGTGCCATCAGTGAGCTGGGCGGGGGGTCCTACGAGCAGTACTTC.

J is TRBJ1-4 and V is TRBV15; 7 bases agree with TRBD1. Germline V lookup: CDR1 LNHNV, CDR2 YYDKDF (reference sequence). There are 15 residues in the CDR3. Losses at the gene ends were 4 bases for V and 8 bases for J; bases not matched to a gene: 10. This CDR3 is CATSMGQPGAEKLFF. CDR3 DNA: TGTGCCACCAGCATGGGACAGCCTGGGGCGGAAAAACTGTTTTTT.

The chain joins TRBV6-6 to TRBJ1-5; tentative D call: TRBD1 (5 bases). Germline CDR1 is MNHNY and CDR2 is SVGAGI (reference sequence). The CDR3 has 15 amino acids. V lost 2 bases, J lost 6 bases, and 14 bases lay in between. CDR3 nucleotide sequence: TGTGCCAGCAGTTACACCCAACAGGTTCCTCAGCCCCAGCATTTT. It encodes CASSYTQQVPQPQHF.

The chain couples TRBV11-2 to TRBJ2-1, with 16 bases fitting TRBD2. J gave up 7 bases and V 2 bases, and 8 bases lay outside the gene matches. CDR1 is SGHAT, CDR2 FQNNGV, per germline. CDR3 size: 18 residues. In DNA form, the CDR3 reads TGTGCCAGCAGCTTAAACCCGGGACTAGCGGGGGGGCTAAATGAGCAGTTCTTC. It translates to CASSLNPGLAGGLNEQFF. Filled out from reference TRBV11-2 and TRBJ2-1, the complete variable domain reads EAGVAQSPRYKIIEKRQSVAFWCNPISGHATLYWYQQILGQGPKLLIQFQNNGVVDDSQLPKDRFSAERLKGVDSTLKIQPAKLEDSAVYLCASSLNPGLAGGLNEQFFGPGTRLTVL.

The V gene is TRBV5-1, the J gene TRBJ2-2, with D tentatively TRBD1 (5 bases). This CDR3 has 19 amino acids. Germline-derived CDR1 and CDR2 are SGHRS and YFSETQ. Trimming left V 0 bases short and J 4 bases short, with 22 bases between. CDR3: CASSLAGYRSLTPTGELFF. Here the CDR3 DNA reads TGCGCCAGCAGCTTGGCTGGGTACAGGTCCCTTACACCCACCGGGGAGCTGTTTTTT.

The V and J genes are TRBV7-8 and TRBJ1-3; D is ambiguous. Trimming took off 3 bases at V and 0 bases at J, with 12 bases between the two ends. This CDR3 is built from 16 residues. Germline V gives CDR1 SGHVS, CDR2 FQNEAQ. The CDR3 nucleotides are TGTGCCAGCAGCTTGATAACAGCCCTCTCTGGAAACACCATATATTTT. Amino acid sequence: CASSLITALSGNTIYF.

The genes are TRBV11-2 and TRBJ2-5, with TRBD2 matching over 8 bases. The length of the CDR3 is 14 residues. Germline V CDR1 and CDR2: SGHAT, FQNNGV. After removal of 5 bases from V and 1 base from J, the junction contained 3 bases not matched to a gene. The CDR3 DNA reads TGTGCCAGCAGCCGGACTAGCAGCCAAGAGACCCAGTACTTC. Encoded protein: CASSRTSSQETQYF.

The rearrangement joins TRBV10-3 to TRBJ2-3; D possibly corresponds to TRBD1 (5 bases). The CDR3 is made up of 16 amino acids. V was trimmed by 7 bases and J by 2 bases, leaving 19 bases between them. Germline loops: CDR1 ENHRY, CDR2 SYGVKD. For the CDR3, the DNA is TGTGCCATCACCAGAGGTGACACAGGTAACACAGATACGCAGTATTTT. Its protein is CAITRGDTGNTDTQYF.

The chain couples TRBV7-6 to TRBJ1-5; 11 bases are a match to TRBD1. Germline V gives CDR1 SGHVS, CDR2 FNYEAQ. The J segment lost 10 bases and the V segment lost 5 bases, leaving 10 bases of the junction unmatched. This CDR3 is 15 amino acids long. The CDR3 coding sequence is TGTGCCAGCAGCGCCGGGACCGGGACAGGGGGACCCCAGCATTTT. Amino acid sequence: CASSAGTGTGGPQHF.

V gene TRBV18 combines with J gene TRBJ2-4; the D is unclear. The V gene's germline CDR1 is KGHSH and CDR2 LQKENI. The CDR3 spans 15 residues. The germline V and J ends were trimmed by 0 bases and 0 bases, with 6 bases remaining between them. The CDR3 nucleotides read TGTGCCAGCTCACCACCCAGTCTAGCCAAAAACATTCAGTACTTC. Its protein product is CASSPPSLAKNIQYF. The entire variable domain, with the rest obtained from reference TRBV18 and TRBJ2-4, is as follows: NAGVMQNPRHLVRRRGQEARLRCSPMKGHSHVYWYRQLPEEGLKFMVYLQKENIIDESGMPKERFSAEFPKEGPSILRIQQVVRGDSAAYFCASSPPSLAKNIQYFGAGTRLSVL.

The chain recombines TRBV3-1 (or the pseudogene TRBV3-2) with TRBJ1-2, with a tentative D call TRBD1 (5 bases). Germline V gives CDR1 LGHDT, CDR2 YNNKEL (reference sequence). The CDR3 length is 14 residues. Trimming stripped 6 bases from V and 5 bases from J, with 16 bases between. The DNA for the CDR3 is TGTGCCAGCAGTCCGGAGGGACGGGAATATGGCTACACCTTC. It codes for CASSPEGREYGYTF.

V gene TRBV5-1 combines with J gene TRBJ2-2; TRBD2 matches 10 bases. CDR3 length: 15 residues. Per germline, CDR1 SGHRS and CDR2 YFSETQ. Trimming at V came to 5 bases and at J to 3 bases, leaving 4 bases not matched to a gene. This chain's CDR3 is CASSTGTSDTGELFF. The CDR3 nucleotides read TGCGCCAGCAGTACCGGGACTAGCGACACCGGGGAGCTGTTTTTT.

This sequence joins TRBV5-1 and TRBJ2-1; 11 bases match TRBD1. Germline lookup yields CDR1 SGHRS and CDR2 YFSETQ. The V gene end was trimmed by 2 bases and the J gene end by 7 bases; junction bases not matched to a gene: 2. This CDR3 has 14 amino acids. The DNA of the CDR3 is TGCGCCAGCAGCTTAGGACAGGGGGCTAATGAGCAGTTCTTC. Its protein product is CASSLGQGANEQFF.

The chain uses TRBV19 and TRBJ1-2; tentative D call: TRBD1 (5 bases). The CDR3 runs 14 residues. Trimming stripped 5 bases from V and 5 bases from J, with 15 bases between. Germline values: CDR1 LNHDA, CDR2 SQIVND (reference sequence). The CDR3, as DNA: TGTGCCAGTAGTCGGGGGACGGGGCGTTATGGCTACACCTTC. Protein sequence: CASSRGTGRYGYTF.